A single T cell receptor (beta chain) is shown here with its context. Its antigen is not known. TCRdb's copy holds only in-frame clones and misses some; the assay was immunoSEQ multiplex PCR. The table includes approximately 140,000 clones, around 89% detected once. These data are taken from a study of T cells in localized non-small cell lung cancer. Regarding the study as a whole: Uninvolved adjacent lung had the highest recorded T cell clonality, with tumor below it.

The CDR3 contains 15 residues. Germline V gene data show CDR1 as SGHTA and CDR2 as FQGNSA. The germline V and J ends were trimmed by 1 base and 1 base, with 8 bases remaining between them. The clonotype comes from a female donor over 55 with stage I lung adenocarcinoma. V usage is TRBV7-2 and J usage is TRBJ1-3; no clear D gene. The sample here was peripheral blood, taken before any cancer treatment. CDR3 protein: CASSLDSGSGNTIYF. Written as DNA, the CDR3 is TGTGCCAGCAGCTTAGACAGCGGGTCTGGAAACACCATATATTTT.